This T cell receptor (beta chain) was identified during a study of regulatory T cells in long-lasting Graves disease. The sample's time point: newly diagnosed GD, antithyroid drugs for less than 3 months. PBMCs were the source of the RNA used for TCR sequencing. Criteria from the American Thyroid Association guidelines were applied to diagnose Graves' disease. A volume of approximately 9.8 milliliters of peripheral blood was collected in EDTA tubes. Trimming cost V 6 bases and J 4 bases; bases outside gene matches: 5. Germline loops: CDR1 DFQATT, CDR2 SNEGSKA (reference sequence). This CDR3 spans 13 amino acids. CDR3-region Arm-PCR and iRepertoire HTBI primers produced the TCR beta libraries. Via MiXCR, TCRdb re-called the multiplex PCR reads, giving one row per CDR3 protein. The table has 530,000 or so distinct CDR3 sequences, approximately 13% seen once. This clonotype was detected only a few times.

The same data also contributed to another study, on T cells in Graves' hyperthyroidism and ophthalmopathy. That work contributes: Not enrolled were patients with uncontrolled infection, other autoimmune disease, pregnancy or lactation. Appearing also in blood were most of the thyroid clonotypes expanded above 0.001.

The sequence was collected from a man younger than 40 with Graves disease. This chain uses TRBV20-1 with TRBJ2-3; TRBD1 aligns across 9 bases. Sample: peripheral blood mononuclear cells (PBMCs), taken at new diagnosis, from a patient treated with antithyroid drugs. Here the CDR3 DNA reads TGCAGTGCGGGGGACAGGGTTTCAGATACGCAGTATTTT. Translated, it gives CSAGDRVSDTQYF.